Listed here are 21 T cell receptor beta chains from one sample, sequenced in a study of blood T cell repertoires in COVID-19. Repertoires were generated with immunoSEQ multiplex PCR, while TCRdb's copy carries only in-frame clones and drops some. The sample has a few hundred thousand clones; around 92% are singletons. Sequenced: peripheral blood. These receptors were obtained from a woman between 25 and 40 years old with COVID-19, enrolled during active disease.

V usage is TRBV24-1 and J usage is TRBJ1-5, with 9 positions matching TRBD1. Germline V gene sequence: CDR1 KGHDR, CDR2 SFDVKD. The CDR3 covers 14 residues. Trimming at V came to 11 bases and at J to 7 bases, leaving 11 bases not matched to a gene. DNA for the CDR3: TGTGCCAGCTCGGGACAGGGAGAAGACCAGCCCCAGCATTTT. Its translation: CASSGQGEDQPQHF.

The rearrangement uses TRBV4-3 and TRBJ1-2, with 9 positions matching TRBD1. The CDR3 extends over 16 amino acids. V lost 3 bases, J lost 7 bases, and 12 bases stayed unmatched. Looked up from germline, CDR1 is LGHNA and CDR2 is YSLEER. CDR3 bases: TGCGCCAGCAGCCAGAAGCCCGGTGACAGGGGGTTTGGCTACACCTTC. Its protein product is CASSQKPGDRGFGYTF.

The chain recombines TRBV6-5 with TRBJ2-5, with 9 bases aligning to TRBD2. CDR1 is MNHEY, CDR2 SVGAGI, per germline. The length of the CDR3 is 16 residues. V lost 2 bases and J lost 5; bases outside the gene matches: 9. CDR3 in amino acids: CASSYVGGGAIETQYF. The CDR3 DNA reads as TGTGCCAGCAGTTACGTCGGCGGGGGGGCCATTGAGACCCAGTACTTC.

This chain links TRBV5-6 with TRBJ2-2; D possibly corresponds to TRBD2 (6 bases). The CDR3 is made up of 17 amino acids. Germline-derived CDR1 and CDR2 are SGHDT and YYEEEE. Trimming left V 4 bases short and J 1 base short, with 17 bases between. The CDR3 DNA reads TGTGCCAGCAGCCCCGTTGGAGTAGCGGAGAACACCGGGGAGCTGTTTTTT. This gives the protein CASSPVGVAENTGELFF.

This clone showed up just once. V usage is TRBV7-6 and J usage is TRBJ2-6; 8 bases are a match to TRBD2. The germline V gene encodes CDR1 SGHVS and CDR2 FNYEAQ. The CDR3 sequence is 17 residues long. Unmatched junction bases numbered 7, after V lost 2 bases and J lost 4 bases. DNA of the CDR3: TGTGCCAGCAGCTTAACTAGCGGAACCGGGGGGGCCAACGTCCTGACTTTC. Amino acids: CASSLTSGTGGANVLTF.

V usage is TRBV23-1 and J usage is TRBJ2-4; TRBD2 agrees at 7 bases. TRBV23-1 is an ORF, with its function uncertain. V was clipped by 2 bases and J by 1 base; unmatched bases: 26. This CDR3 region has 23 residues. The CDR3 DNA reads as TGCGCCAGCAGTCAACAAACCGAAATCCGGGCCTGGCTGCGGGAGCCGGCCAAAAACATTCAGTACTTC. It translates to CASSQQTEIRAWLREPAKNIQYF.

The J gene is TRBJ2-1, the V gene TRBV10-2; D call uncertain. V lost 7 bases to trimming and J lost 8 bases, with 15 bases between them. CDR1 and CDR2 (germline): WSHSY, SAAADI. This CDR3 comprises 13 residues. The CDR3 coding sequence is TGCGCCAGCACGCCGGTTGTATTGGATGAGCAGTTCTTC. Residues: CASTPVVLDEQFF.

The CDR3 protein is CASSATSGDTGELFF. CDR3 bases: TGTGCCAGCAGCGCGACTAGCGGGGACACCGGGGAGCTGTTTTTT. J is TRBJ2-2 and V is TRBV6-5; the match to TRBD2 covers 11 bases. Germline V gene lookup returns CDR1 MNHEY and CDR2 SVGAGI. CDR3 length equals 15 residues. V dropped 6 bases and J dropped 3; count of bases not matched to a gene: 3.

The genes are TRBV5-1 and TRBJ1-1; D might be TRBD1 (6 bases). This CDR3 spans 13 amino acids. CDR1 is SGHRS, CDR2 YFSETQ, per germline. V was trimmed by 4 bases and J by 3 bases, leaving 10 bases between them. The CDR3 protein is CASSIQGDTEAFF. DNA for the CDR3: TGCGCCAGCAGCATACAGGGTGACACTGAAGCTTTCTTT.

The chain is built from TRBV30 and TRBJ1-6, with 8 bases identical to TRBD1. CDR1 is GTSNPN and CDR2 is SVGIG in the germline V gene (reference sequence). V shed 1 base, J shed 7 bases, and the junction held 0 bases outside the gene matches. The CDR3 length is 13 residues. The CDR3 DNA reads as TGTGCCTGGAGTGGGACAGGGAATTCACCCCTCCACTTT. It is translated as CAWSGTGNSPLHF.

This chain connects TRBV28 to TRBJ1-6; 8 nucleotides line up with TRBD1. After removal of 4 bases from V and 4 bases from J, the junction contained 9 bases not matched to a gene. Germline V gene sequence: CDR1 MDHEN, CDR2 SYDVKM. The CDR3 spans 17 residues. As DNA, the CDR3 is TGTGCCAGCAGTTCCCACAGGGGGACGGGGTATAATTCACCCCTCCACTTT. Translation: CASSSHRGTGYNSPLHF.

A note on this clone: Other DNA sequences within the sample encode an identical CDR3. This chain connects TRBV6-5 to TRBJ1-1, with a tentative D call TRBD1 (5 bases). The V and J ends lost 5 bases and 2 bases respectively, with 9 bases between them. Germline CDR1 is MNHEY and CDR2 is SVGAGI. The CDR3 consists of 13 residues. This chain's CDR3 is CASSRGGNTEAFF. CDR3 bases: TGTGCCAGCAGTAGGGGAGGTAACACTGAAGCTTTCTTT.

The CDR3 spells CASSEGREIYGYTF. The CDR3 DNA reads as TGTGCCAGCAGTGAAGGCAGGGAAATCTATGGCTACACCTTC. The gene calls are TRBV27 and TRBJ1-2; the D gene is possibly TRBD1 (5 bases). Germline V gene lookup returns CDR1 MNHEY and CDR2 SMNVEV (reference sequence). The CDR3 is 14 residues long. V was cut by 5 bases and J by 4 bases, with 14 bases left in between.

The J gene is TRBJ2-3, the V gene TRBV21-1; TRBD2 is the table's D call and was not checked against the DNA. TRBV21-1 is flagged as a pseudogene. The CDR3 is made up of 15 amino acids. This chain's CDR3 is CASISYSGFTDTQYF. The DNA of the CDR3 is TGTGCCAGCATCTCATATAGCGGCTTCACAGATACGCAGTATTTT.

The chain links TRBV9 to TRBJ1-2; 10 bases fit TRBD1. The CDR3 covers 14 residues. Per germline, CDR1 SGDLS and CDR2 YYNGEE. V was clipped by 3 bases and J by 2 bases; unmatched bases: 1. In DNA form, the CDR3 reads TGTGCCAGCAGCGCGGGACAGGGGAACTATGGCTACACCTTC. It translates to CASSAGQGNYGYTF.

This sequence joins TRBV9 and TRBJ1-2; D may be TRBD1 (6 bases). Per germline, CDR1 SGDLS and CDR2 YYNGEE. V shed 0 bases and J shed 5 bases, with 23 bases lying between them. The CDR3 contains 18 residues. The CDR3: CASSVEVWTDGRAYGYTF. For the CDR3, the DNA is TGTGCCAGCAGCGTAGAAGTATGGACAGACGGCCGCGCATATGGCTACACCTTC.

This sequence joins TRBV9 and TRBJ2-2; unclear D gene. The CDR3 consists of 12 residues. Germline V lookup: CDR1 SGDLS, CDR2 YYNGEE. Trimming pared 4 bases from V and 6 bases from J, leaving 7 bases between. DNA of the CDR3: TGTGCCAGCAGCCCGACTTCCGGGGAGCTGTTTTTT. The encoded protein is CASSPTSGELFF.

The CDR3: CASSGGGVAGYNEQFF. CDR3 DNA sequence: TGTGCCAGCAGCGGCGGGGGCGTTGCTGGGTACAATGAGCAGTTCTTC. The rearrangement links TRBV5-8 to TRBJ2-1; D may be TRBD2 (7 bases). Germline CDR1 reads SGHTS; CDR2 reads YDEGEE. The CDR3 is made up of 16 amino acids. V dropped 4 bases and J dropped 4 bases, with 18 bases sitting between them.

The rearrangement joins TRBV28 to TRBJ2-5, with 7 nucleotides matching TRBD2. The CDR3 spans 15 residues. Trimming removed 5 bases from V and 2 bases from J; junction bases left unmatched: 8. Germline V gives CDR1 MDHEN, CDR2 SYDVKM. Written as DNA, the CDR3 is TGTGCCAGCAGTCGACTAGCTCTCATTCAAGAGACCCAGTACTTC. The encoded protein is CASSRLALIQETQYF.

This chain uses TRBV19 with TRBJ1-2, with TRBD1 as a possible D gene (5 bases). The CDR3 runs to 16 residues. Deletions cut 3 bases from V and 3 bases from J, with 17 bases between. Germline V CDR1 and CDR2: LNHDA, SQIVND (reference sequence). The CDR3 coding sequence is TGTGCCAGTAGTATCGGGATTGTGCGGGGGGACTATGGCTACACCTTC. Protein: CASSIGIVRGDYGYTF.

V usage is TRBV7-2 and J usage is TRBJ1-2, with TRBD1 as a possible D gene (5 bases). Germline CDR1 reads SGHTA; CDR2 reads FQGNSA. The CDR3 sequence is 13 residues long. V was clipped by 1 base and J by 6 bases, with 9 bases between them. CDR3 nucleotide sequence: TGTGCCAGCAGCTTAGGACAGACAAATGGCTACACCTTC. Its translation: CASSLGQTNGYTF.